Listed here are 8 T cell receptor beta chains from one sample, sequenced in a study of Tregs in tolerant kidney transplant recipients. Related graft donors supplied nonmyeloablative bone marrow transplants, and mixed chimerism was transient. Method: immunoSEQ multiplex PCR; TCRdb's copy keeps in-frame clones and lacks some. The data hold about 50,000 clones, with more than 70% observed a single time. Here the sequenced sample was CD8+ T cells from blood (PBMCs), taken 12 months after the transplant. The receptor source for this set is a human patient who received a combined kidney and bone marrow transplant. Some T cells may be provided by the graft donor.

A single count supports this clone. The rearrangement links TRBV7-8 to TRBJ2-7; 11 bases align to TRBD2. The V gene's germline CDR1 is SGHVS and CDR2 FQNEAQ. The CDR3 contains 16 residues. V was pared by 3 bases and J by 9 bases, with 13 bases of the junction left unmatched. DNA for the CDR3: TGTGCCAGCAGCTTCGAGACTAGCGGGGCCCTACGCCTGCAGTACTTC. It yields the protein CASSFETSGALRLQYF.

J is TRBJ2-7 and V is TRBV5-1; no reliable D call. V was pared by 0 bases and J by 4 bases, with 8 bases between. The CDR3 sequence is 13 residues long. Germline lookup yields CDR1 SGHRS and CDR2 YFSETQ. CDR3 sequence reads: CASSLELEYEQYF. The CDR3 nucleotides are TGCGCCAGCAGCTTGGAATTAGAATACGAGCAGTACTTC.

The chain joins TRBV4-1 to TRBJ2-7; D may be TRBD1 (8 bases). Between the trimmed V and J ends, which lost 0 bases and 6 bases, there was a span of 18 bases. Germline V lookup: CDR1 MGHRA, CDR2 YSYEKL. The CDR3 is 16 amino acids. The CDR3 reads CASSQDPGQGGFEQYF. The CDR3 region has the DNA TGCGCCAGCAGCCAAGACCCTGGACAGGGAGGGTTCGAGCAGTACTTC.

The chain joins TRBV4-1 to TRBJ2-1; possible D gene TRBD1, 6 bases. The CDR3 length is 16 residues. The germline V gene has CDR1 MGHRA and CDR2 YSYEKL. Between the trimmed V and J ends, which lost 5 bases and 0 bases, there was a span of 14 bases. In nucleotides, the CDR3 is TGCGCCAGCAGCGACCAGGGACATAGCTCCTACAATGAGCAGTTCTTC. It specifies CASSDQGHSSYNEQFF.

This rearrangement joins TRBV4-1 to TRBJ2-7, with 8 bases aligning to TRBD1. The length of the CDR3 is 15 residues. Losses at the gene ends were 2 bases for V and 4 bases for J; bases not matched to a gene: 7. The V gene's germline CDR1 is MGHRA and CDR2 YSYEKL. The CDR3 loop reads CASSQLWTGPYEQYF. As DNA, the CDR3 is TGCGCCAGCAGCCAACTATGGACAGGGCCATACGAGCAGTACTTC.

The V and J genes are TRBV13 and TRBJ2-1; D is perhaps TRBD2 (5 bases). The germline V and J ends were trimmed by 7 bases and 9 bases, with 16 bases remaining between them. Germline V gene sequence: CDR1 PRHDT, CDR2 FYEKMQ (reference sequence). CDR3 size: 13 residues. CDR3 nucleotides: TGTGCCAGCACCTGGGAGCCGGCAGGTGAGCAGTTCTTC. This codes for CASTWEPAGEQFF.

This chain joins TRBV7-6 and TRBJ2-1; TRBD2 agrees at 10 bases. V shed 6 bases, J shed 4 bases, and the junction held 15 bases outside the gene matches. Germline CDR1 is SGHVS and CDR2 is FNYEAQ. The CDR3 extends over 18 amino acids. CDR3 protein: CASRLQGSGGGTYNEQFF. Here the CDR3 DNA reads TGTGCCAGCAGGCTACAGGGGAGCGGGGGGGGCACTTACAATGAGCAGTTCTTC. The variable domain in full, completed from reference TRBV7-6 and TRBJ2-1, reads GAGVSQSPRYKVTKRGQDVALRCDPISGHVSLYWYRQALGQGPEFLTYFNYEAQQDKSGLPNDRFSAERPEGSISTLTIQRTEQRDSAMYRCASRLQGSGGGTYNEQFFGPGTRLTVL.

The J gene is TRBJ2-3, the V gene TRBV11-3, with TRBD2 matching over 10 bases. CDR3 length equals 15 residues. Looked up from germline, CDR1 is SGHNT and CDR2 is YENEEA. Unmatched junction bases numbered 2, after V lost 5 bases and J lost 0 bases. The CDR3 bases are TGTGCCAGCAGCCCGACTAGCGGGAGCACAGATACGCAGTATTTT. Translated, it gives CASSPTSGSTDTQYF.